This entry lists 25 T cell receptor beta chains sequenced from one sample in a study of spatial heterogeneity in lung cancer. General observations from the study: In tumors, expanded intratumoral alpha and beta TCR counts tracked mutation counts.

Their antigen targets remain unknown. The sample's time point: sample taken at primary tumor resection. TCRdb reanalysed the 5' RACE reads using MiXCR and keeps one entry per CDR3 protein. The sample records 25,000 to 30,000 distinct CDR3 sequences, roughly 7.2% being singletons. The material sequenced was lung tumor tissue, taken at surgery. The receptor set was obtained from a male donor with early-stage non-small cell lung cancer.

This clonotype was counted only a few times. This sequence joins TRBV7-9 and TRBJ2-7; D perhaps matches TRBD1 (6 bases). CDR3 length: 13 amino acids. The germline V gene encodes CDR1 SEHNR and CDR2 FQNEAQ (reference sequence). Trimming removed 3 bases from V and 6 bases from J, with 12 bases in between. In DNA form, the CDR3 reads TGTGCCAGCAGCTTCATACAGGGCGGCGAGCAGTACTTC. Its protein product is CASSFIQGGEQYF.

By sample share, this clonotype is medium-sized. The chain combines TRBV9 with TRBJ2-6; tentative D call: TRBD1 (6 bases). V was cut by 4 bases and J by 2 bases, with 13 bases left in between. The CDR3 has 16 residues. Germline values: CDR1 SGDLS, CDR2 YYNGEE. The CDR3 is CASSYLGGAGANVLTF. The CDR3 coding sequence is TGTGCCAGCAGCTACTTAGGGGGAGCTGGGGCCAACGTCCTGACTTTC.

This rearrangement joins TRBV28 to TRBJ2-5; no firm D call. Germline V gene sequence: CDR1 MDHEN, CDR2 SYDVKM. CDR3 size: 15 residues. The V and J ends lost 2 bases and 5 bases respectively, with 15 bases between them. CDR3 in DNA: TGTGCCAGCAGTTTACCTGTCCCGAGGTGGGAGACCCAGTACTTC. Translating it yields CASSLPVPRWETQYF.

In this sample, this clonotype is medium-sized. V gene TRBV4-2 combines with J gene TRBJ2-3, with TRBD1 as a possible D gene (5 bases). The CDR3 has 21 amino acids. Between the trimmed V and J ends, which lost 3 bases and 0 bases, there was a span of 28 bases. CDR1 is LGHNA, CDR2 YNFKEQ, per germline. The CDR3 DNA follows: TGTGCCAGCAGCCAGGTTCTGTGGGTCAAGGGGCCCGATAGAAGCACAGATACGCAGTATTTT. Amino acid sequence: CASSQVLWVKGPDRSTDTQYF.

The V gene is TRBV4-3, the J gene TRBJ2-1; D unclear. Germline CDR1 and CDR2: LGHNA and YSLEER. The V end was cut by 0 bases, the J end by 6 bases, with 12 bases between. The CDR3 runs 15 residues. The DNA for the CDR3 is TGCGCCAGCAGCCAAGACCCCCCTCCCTTCAATGAGCAGTTCTTC. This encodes CASSQDPPPFNEQFF.

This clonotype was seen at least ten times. As DNA, the CDR3 is TGCGCCAGCAGAGCCGGGAGCTCCTATAATTCACCCCTCCACTTT. Residues: CASRAGSSYNSPLHF. The chain uses TRBV5-1 and TRBJ1-6; D gene uncertain. Trimming shortened V by 5 bases and J by 0 bases, and 9 bases separated the two germline ends. CDR1 is SGHRS and CDR2 is YFSETQ in the germline V gene. This CDR3 comprises 15 residues. The full variable domain, in which reference TRBV5-1 and TRBJ1-6 provide the parts outside the CDR3, is KAGVTQTPRYLIKTRGQQVTLSCSPISGHRSVSWYQQTPGQGLQFLFEYFSETQRNKGNFPGRFSGRQFSNSRSEMNVSTLELGDSALYLCASRAGSSYNSPLHFGNGTRLTVT.

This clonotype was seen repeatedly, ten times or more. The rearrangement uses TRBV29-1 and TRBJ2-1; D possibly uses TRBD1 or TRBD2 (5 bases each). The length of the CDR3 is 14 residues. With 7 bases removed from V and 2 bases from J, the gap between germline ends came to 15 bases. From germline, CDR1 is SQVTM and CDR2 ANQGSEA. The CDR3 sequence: CSGGTMTTYNEQFF. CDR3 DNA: TGCAGCGGGGGGACCATGACCACCTACAATGAGCAGTTCTTC.

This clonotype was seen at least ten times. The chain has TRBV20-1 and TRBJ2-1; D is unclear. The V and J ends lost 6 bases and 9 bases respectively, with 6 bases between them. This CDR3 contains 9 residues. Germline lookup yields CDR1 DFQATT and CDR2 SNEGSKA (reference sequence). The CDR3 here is CSADREQFF. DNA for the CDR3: TGCAGTGCCGACCGTGAGCAGTTCTTC.

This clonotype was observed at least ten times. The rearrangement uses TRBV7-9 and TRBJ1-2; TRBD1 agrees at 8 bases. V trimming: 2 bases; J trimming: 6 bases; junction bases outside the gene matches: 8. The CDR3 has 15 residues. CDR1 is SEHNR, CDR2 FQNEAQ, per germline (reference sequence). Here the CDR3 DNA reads TGTGCCAGCAGCTTAAACCGGGACAGGTTAGATGGCTACACCTTC. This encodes CASSLNRDRLDGYTF.

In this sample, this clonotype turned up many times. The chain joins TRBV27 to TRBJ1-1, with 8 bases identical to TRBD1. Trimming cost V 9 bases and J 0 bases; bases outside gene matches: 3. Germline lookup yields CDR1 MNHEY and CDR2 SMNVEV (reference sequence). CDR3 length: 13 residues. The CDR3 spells CARGTGMNTEAFF. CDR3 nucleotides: TGTGCCAGAGGGACAGGCATGAACACTGAAGCTTTCTTT.

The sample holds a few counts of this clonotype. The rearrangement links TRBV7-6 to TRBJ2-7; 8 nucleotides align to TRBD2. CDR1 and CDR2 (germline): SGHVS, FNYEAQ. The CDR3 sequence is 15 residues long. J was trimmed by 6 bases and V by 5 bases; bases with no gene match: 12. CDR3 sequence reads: CASSAEPGLGGEQYF. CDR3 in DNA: TGTGCCAGCAGCGCGGAACCGGGACTAGGGGGCGAGCAGTACTTC.

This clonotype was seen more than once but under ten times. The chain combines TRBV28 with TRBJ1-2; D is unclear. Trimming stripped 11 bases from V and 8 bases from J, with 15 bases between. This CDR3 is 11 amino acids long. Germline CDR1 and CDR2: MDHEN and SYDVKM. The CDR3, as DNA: TGTGCCGTACGGGTTTCGGGAGGCTACACCTTC. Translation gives CAVRVSGGYTF.

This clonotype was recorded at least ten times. In DNA form, the CDR3 reads TGCGCCAGCAGCCAAGACAGGCGGGGAGCTTTCTTT. Translating gives CASSQDRRGAFF. The gene calls are TRBV4-3 and TRBJ1-1; no reliable D call. Germline V gene lookup returns CDR1 LGHNA and CDR2 YSLEER. V dropped 0 bases and J dropped 10 bases, with 9 bases sitting between them. The CDR3 is 12 residues long.

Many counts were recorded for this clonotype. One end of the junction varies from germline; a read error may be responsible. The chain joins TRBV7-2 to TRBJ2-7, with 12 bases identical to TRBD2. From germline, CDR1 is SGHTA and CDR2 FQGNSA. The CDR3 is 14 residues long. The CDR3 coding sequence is TGTGCCAGCAGCCTAGCGGGGGGGCCCTACGAGCAGTACTTC. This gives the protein CASSLAGGPYEQYF.

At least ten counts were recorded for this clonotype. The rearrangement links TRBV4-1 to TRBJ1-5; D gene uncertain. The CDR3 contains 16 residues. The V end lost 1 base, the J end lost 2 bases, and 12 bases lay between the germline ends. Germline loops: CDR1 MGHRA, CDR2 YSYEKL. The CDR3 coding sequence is TGCGCCAGCAGCCAAGCAGTTATCAAGGGCAATCAGCCCCAGCATTTT. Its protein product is CASSQAVIKGNQPQHF.

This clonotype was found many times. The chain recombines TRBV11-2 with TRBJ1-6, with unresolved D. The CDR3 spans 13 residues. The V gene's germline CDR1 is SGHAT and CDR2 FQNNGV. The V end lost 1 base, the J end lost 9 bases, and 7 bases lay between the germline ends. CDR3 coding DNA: TGTGCCAGCAGCTTAGCCGCGGGTTCACCCCTCCACTTT. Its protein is CASSLAAGSPLHF.

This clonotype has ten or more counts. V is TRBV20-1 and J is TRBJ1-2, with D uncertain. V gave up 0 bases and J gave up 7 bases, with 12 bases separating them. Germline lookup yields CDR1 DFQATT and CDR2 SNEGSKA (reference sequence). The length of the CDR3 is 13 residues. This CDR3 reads CSARDPALAGYTF. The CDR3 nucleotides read TGCAGTGCTAGAGATCCAGCCCTCGCTGGCTACACCTTC.

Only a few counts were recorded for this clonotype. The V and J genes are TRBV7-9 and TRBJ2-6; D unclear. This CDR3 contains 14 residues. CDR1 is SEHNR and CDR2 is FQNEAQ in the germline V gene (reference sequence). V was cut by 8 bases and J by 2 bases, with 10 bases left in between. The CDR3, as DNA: TGTGCCAGCTCTCCCAGTGCTGGGGCCAACGTCCTGACTTTC. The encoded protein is CASSPSAGANVLTF.

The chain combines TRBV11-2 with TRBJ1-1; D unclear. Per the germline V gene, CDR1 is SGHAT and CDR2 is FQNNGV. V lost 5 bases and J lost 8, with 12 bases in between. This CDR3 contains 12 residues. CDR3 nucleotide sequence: TGTGCCAGCAGCCAACACCGCCGGGAAGCTTTCTTT. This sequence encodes CASSQHRREAFF.

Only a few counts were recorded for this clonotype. CDR3 protein: CASSQGSFSYEQYF. The CDR3, as DNA: TGTGCCAGCAGCCAGGGGTCCTTCTCCTACGAGCAGTACTTC. The chain links TRBV3-1 to TRBJ2-7; D call uncertain. Looked up from germline, CDR1 is LGHDT and CDR2 is YNNKEL (reference sequence). Trimming stripped 3 bases from V and 0 bases from J, with 9 bases between. This CDR3 comprises 14 residues.

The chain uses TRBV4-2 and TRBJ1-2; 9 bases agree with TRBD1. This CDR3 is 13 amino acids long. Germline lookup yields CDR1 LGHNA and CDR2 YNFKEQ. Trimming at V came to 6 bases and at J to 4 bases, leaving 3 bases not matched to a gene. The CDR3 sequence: CASRGDRAYGYTF. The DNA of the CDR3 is TGTGCCAGCAGGGGGGACAGGGCCTATGGCTACACCTTC.

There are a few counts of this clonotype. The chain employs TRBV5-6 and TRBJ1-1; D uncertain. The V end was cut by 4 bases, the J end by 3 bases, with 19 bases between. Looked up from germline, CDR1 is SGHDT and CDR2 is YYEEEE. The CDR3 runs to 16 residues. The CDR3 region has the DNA TGTGCCAGCAGCCCCGGACCCTCCCTCAGGCACACTGAAGCTTTCTTT. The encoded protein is CASSPGPSLRHTEAFF.

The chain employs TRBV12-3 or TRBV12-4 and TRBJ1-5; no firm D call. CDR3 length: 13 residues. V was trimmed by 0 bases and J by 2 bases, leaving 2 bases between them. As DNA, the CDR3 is TGTGCCAGCAGTTTAGCCGGCAATCAGCCCCAGCATTTT. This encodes CASSLAGNQPQHF.

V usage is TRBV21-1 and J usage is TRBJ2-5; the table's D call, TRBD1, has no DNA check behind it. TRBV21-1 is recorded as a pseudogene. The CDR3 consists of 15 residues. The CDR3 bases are TGTGCCAGCAGCAAAGTCCGGGAATGCCAAGAGACCCAGTACTTC. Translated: CASSKVRECQETQYF.

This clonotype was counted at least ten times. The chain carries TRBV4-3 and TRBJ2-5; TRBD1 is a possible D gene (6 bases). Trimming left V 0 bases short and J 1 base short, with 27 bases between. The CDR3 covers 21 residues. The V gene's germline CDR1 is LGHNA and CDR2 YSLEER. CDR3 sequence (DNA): TGCGCCAGCAGCCAAGATGTGCCACGATCTAGTTCGGGACAAAGCCAAGAGACCCAGTACTTC. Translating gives CASSQDVPRSSSGQSQETQYF.